One and the same sample provided the 12 T cell receptor beta chains below, sequenced in a study of blood T cell repertoires in COVID-19. Clones were sequenced by immunoSEQ multiplex PCR, and TCRdb holds only the in-frame ones, with some missing. The table shows tens of thousands of clones, with about 85% occurring only once. The material sequenced was peripheral blood. These receptors were obtained from a human donor in a cohort sampled during active COVID-19.

The CDR3 here is CASSQGTYYNEQFF. The CDR3 DNA follows: TGCGCCAGCAGCCAGGGGACTTACTACAATGAGCAGTTCTTC. The chain combines TRBV4-1 with TRBJ2-1; weak D call: TRBD2 (6 bases). The CDR3 runs to 14 residues. Germline V gives CDR1 MGHRA, CDR2 YSYEKL. V lost 3 bases and J 3 bases, leaving 9 bases between the germline ends.

This clone was seen a few times. The chain recombines TRBV3-1 (or the pseudogene TRBV3-2) with TRBJ1-5; unclear D gene. The length of the CDR3 is 15 residues. Germline assignment: CDR1 LGHDT and CDR2 YNNKEL (reference sequence). V lost 1 base to trimming and J lost 5 bases, with 12 bases between them. The CDR3: CASSQAPGAYQPQHF. CDR3 DNA sequence: TGTGCCAGCAGCCAAGCTCCGGGAGCCTATCAGCCCCAGCATTTT.

The J gene is TRBJ2-7, the V gene TRBV29-1, with 7 nucleotides matching TRBD2. From germline, CDR1 is SQVTM and CDR2 ANQGSEA. V shed 6 bases, J shed 2 bases, and the junction held 10 bases outside the gene matches. The CDR3 extends over 14 amino acids. The CDR3 reads CSVREGGGPYEQYF. The CDR3 bases are TGCAGCGTCAGGGAGGGAGGAGGTCCCTACGAGCAGTACTTC.

The chain links TRBV3-1 (or the pseudogene TRBV3-2) to TRBJ2-3; D might be TRBD1 (5 bases). CDR1 and CDR2 from the germline V gene are LGHDT and YNNKEL (reference sequence). This CDR3 is built from 18 residues. Trimming took off 4 bases at V and 0 bases at J, with 20 bases between the two ends. CDR3 coding DNA: TGTGCCAGCAGCCTTTGGGGCGCAGAGACCTCTAGCACAGATACGCAGTATTTT. Translating it yields CASSLWGAETSSTDTQYF.

The chain couples TRBV14 to TRBJ2-2; 8 nucleotides agree with TRBD1. CDR3 length equals 13 residues. Germline CDR1 reads SGHDN; CDR2 reads FVKESK. Germline trimming cut 6 bases from V and 6 bases from J; bases unmatched to any gene: 3. The CDR3 protein is CASRQGAAGELFF. The CDR3 DNA is TGTGCCAGCAGGCAGGGGGCCGCCGGGGAGCTGTTTTTT.

This clone has only one observation. The J gene is TRBJ1-1, the V gene TRBV5-1, with D perhaps TRBD1 (6 bases). This CDR3 comprises 16 residues. Trimming stripped 2 bases from V and 1 base from J, with 15 bases between. Germline V gene data show CDR1 as SGHRS and CDR2 as YFSETQ. This CDR3 is CASSLSTGSPNTEAFF. In DNA, the CDR3 is TGCGCCAGCAGCTTAAGTACAGGGTCCCCGAACACTGAAGCTTTCTTT.

This clone showed up just once. The V and J genes are TRBV9 and TRBJ2-4; tentatively, D is TRBD1 (6 bases). V was cut by 1 base and J by 1 base, with 12 bases left in between. Germline values: CDR1 SGDLS, CDR2 YYNGEE. This CDR3 has 16 amino acids. The CDR3 is CASSVYDRSAKNIQYF. CDR3 nucleotide sequence: TGTGCCAGCAGCGTATACGACAGGTCTGCCAAAAACATTCAGTACTTC.

The rearrangement uses TRBV4-2 and TRBJ1-4; a possible D gene is TRBD1 (5 bases). V gave up 4 bases and J gave up 6 bases, with 18 bases separating them. Germline V CDR1 and CDR2: LGHNA, YNFKEQ. CDR3 length: 16 amino acids. The CDR3 DNA reads as TGTGCCAGCAGCCCCGTCAGCGGGACGTATGATGAAAAACTGTTTTTT. Translating it yields CASSPVSGTYDEKLFF.

The CDR3 coding sequence is TGTGCCAGCAGTTTGGGACAGTCCTACGAGCAGTACTTC. Translating it yields CASSLGQSYEQYF. The chain links TRBV25-1 to TRBJ2-7; TRBD1 aligns across 7 bases. With V trimmed by 5 bases and J by 1 base, 2 bases remained unmatched. Germline V gene lookup returns CDR1 MGHDK and CDR2 SYGVNS. The CDR3 is made up of 13 amino acids.

This clone appeared a single time. V gene TRBV28 combines with J gene TRBJ2-7, with no clear D. The CDR3 extends over 13 amino acids. Germline CDR1 reads MDHEN; CDR2 reads SYDVKM. Trimming pared 7 bases from V and 3 bases from J, leaving 13 bases between. CDR3 sequence reads: CASTTSSLYEQYF. The CDR3 bases are TGTGCCAGCACTACTTCCTCGCTCTACGAGCAGTACTTC.

The V call is TRBV5-1, the J call TRBJ2-3, with no clear D. The CDR3 sequence is 16 residues long. Trimming stripped 1 base from V and 6 bases from J, with 18 bases between. The germline V gene encodes CDR1 SGHRS and CDR2 YFSETQ. The CDR3 DNA reads as TGCGCCAGCAGCTTGTTCGCTGACATCCCATCGGATACGCAGTATTTT. Its protein is CASSLFADIPSDTQYF.

This clone was recorded once. The CDR3 DNA is TGTGCCAGCAGCCGGGACAGAACAGATAACAATGAGCAGTTCTTC. Translating it yields CASSRDRTDNNEQFF. The rearrangement links TRBV7-9 to TRBJ2-1; TRBD1 agrees at 7 bases. The J segment lost 5 bases and the V segment lost 5 bases, leaving 9 bases of the junction unmatched. This CDR3 comprises 15 residues. Germline V gene sequence: CDR1 SEHNR, CDR2 FQNEAQ (reference sequence).